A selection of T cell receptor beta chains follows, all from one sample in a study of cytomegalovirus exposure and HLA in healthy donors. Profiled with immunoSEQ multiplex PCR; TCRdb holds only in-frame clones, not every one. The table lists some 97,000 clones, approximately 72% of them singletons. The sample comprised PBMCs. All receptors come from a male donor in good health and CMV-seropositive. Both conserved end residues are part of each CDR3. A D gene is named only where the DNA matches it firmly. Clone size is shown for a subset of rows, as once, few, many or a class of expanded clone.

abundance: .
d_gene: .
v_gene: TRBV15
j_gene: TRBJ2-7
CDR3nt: TGTGCCACCAGCAGAGCTGTACAGGGACGGGACGAGCAGTACTTC
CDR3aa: CATSRAVQGRDEQYF

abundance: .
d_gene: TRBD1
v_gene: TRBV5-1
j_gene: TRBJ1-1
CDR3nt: TGCGCCAGCGGAACGGGGACAGCGAGTTCGAACACTGAAGCTTTCTTT
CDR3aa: CASGTGTASSNTEAFF

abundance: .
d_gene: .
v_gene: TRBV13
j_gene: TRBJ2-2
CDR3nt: TGTGCCAGCAGCTGGGGGGTTACCGGGGAGCTGTTTTTT
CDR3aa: CASSWGVTGELFF

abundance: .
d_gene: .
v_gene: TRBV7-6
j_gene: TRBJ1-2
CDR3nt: TGTGCCAGCAGCACAGGGCCGGACTATGGCTACACCTTC
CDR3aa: CASSTGPDYGYTF

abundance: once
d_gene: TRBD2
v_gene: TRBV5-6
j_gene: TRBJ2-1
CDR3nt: TGTGCCAGCAGACAAGCGGGGGGAGGCAGTGAGCAGTTCTTC
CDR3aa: CASRQAGGGSEQFF

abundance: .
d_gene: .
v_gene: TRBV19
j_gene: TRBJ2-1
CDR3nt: TGTGCCAGTAGTATCTCCCGGTTCAATGAGCAGTTCTTC
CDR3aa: CASSISRFNEQFF

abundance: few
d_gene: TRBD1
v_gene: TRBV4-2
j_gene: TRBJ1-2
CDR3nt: TGTGCCAGCAGCCATACAGGGGGCGATGGCTACACCTTC
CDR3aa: CASSHTGGDGYTF

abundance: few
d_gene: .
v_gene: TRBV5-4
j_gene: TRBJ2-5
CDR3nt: TGTGCCATGGGACCTGCGGGGGAGACCCAGTACTTC
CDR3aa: CAMGPAGETQYF

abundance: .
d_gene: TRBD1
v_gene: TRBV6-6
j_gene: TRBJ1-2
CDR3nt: TGTGCCAGCAGTTACCTTGGGACAGACTATGGCTACACCTTC
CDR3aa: CASSYLGTDYGYTF

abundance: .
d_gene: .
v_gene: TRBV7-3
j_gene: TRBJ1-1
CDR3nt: TGTGCCAGCAGCTTAAGAGGCAGGGGCGACACTGAAGCTTTCTTT
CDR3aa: CASSLRGRGDTEAFF

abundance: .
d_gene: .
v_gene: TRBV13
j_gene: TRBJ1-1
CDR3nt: TGTGCCAGCACCCACTCCGTTGGCAGGGATCGCACTGAAGCTTTCTTT
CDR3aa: CASTHSVGRDRTEAFF

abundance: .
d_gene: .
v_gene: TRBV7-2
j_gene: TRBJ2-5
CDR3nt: TGTGCCAGCAGTCAGCAGGGAAATAAAGAGACCCAGTACTTC
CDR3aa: CASSQQGNKETQYF

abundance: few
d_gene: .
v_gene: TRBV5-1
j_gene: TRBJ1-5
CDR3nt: TGCGCCAGCAGCAAAACAGGGAGCAATCAGCCCCAGCATTTT
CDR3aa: CASSKTGSNQPQHF

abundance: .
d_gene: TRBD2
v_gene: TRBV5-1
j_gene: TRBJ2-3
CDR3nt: TGCGCCAGCAGCCTAGCGGGGAACACAGATACGCAGTATTTT
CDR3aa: CASSLAGNTDTQYF